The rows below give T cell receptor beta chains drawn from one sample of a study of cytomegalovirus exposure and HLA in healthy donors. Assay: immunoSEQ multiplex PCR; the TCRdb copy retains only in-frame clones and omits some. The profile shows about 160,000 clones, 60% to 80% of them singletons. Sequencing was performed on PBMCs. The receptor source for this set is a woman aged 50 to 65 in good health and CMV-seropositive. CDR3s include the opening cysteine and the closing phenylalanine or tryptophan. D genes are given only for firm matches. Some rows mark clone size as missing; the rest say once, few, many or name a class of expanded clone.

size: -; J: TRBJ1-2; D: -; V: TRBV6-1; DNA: TGTGCCAGCAGTGAAAAGGGAGAGCTCTATGGCTACACCTTC; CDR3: CASSEKGELYGYTF
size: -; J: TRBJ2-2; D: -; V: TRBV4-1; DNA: TGCGCCAGCAGGGCAGGGCGGATCGGGGAGCTGTTTTTT; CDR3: CASRAGRIGELFF
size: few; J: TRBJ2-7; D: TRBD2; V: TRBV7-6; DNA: TGTGCCAGCAGCTTAGGTAGCGGGGGCTACGAGCAGTACTTC; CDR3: CASSLGSGGYEQYF
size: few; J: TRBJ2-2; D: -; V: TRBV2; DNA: TGTGCCAGCAGTGAAGTAACGGGAGACTATCACGGGGAGCTGTTTTTT; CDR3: CASSEVTGDYHGELFF
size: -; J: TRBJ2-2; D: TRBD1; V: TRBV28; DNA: TGTGCCAGCAGTCTCTTACAGGGGACCGGGGAGCTGTTTTTT; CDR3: CASSLLQGTGELFF
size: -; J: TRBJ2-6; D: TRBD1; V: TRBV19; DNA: TGTGCCAGTAACTTCCAGGGGGCGCGGGGGGCCAACGTCCTGACTTTC; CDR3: CASNFQGARGANVLTF
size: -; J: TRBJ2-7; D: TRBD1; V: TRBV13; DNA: TGTGCCAGCAGCGCCGGGACAGCGAGCTCCTACGAGCAGTACTTC; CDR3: CASSAGTASSYEQYF
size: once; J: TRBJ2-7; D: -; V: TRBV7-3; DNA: TGTGCCAGCAGCTTACAGGGAGGAACGCGCGAGCAGTACTTC; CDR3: CASSLQGGTREQYF
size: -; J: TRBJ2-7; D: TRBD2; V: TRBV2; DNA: TGTGCCAGCAGTGAAAGTAGCGGGAGGGTCTACGAGCAGTACTTC; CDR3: CASSESSGRVYEQYF
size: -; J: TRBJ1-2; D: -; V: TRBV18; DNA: TGTGCCAGCTCACCTAACGGACGGGGAGAGCATGGCTACACCTTC; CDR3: CASSPNGRGEHGYTF
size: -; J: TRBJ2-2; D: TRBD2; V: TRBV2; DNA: TGTGCCAGCAGTCGGACTAGCCCCGGGGAGCTGTTTTTT; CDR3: CASSRTSPGELFF
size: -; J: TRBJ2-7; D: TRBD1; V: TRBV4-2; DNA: TGTGCCAGCAGCCAGCCAGACAGGGGGCGATCCTACGAGCAGTACTTC; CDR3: CASSQPDRGRSYEQYF
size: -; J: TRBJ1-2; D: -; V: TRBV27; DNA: TGTGCCAGCAGTTTCTCCCCCCCTACAGGGAACCATGGCTACACCTTC; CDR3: CASSFSPPTGNHGYTF
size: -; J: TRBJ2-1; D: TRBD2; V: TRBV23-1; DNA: TGCGCCAGCAGTTATAGCGGGGCCTACAATGAGCAGTTCTTC; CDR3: CASSYSGAYNEQFF
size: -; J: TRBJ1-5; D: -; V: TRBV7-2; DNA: TGTGCCAGCAGCTTTCGGGGAGGCAATCAGCCCCAGCATTTT; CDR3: CASSFRGGNQPQHF
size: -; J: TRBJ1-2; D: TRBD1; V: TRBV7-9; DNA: TGTGCCAGCAGCTCGCAGGGGGCCCTCGGCTACACCTTC; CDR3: CASSSQGALGYTF
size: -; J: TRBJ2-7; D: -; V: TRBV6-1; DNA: TGTGCCAGCAGTTTGGACATCTACGAGCAGTACTTC; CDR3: CASSLDIYEQYF
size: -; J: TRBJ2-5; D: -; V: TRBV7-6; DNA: TGTGCCAGCAGCTTAGGGGGCCCCAGGGGCTGGGAGACCCAGTACTTC; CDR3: CASSLGGPRGWETQYF
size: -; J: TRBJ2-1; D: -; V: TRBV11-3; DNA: TGTGCCAGCAGCTCGACGGGAGAGGGCGAGCAGTTCTTC; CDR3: CASSSTGEGEQFF
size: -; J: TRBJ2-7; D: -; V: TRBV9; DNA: TGTGCCAGCAGCGTAGATCAGGGTGGCGGCGAGCAGTACTTC; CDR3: CASSVDQGGGEQYF
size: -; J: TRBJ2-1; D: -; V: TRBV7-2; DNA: TGTGCCAGCAGCCGGGGGGGGACAGGGACCAATGAGCAGTTCTTC; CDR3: CASSRGGTGTNEQFF
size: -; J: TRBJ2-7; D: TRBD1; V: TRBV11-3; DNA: TGTGCCAGCAGTTTAACAACAGGGGATGCCTACGAGCAGTACTTC; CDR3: CASSLTTGDAYEQYF
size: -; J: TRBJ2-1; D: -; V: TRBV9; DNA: TGTGCCAGCAGCGTAGGCGGGGCTCGGAGCTACAATGAGCAGTTCTTC; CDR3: CASSVGGARSYNEQFF
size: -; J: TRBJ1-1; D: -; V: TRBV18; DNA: TGTGCCAGCTCACTAAACAGGGACACTGAAGCTTTCTTT; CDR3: CASSLNRDTEAFF
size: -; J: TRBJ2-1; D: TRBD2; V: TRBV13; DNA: TGTGCCAGCAGCTTTAGCGGGGGGCCCTACAATGAGCAGTTCTTC; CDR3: CASSFSGGPYNEQFF
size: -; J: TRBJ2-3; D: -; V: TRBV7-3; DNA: TGTGCCAGCAGCCGGAGCGGGCGGGGAGCGAAAACAGATACGCAGTATTTT; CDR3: CASSRSGRGAKTDTQYF
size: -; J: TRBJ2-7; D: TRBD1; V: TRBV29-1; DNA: TGCAGCGTTACCAAGACCGGGACAGGGGACGAGCAGTACTTC; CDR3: CSVTKTGTGDEQYF
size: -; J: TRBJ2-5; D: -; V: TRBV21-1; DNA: TGTGCCAGCAGCAAAGAAAAGGAAGGGGCCCGCCAAGAGACCCAGTACTTC; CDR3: CASSKEKEGARQETQYF
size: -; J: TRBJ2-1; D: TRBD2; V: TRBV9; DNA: TGTGCCAGCAGCGTAGGCTTAGCGGCTAGCGGGGATCATGAGCAGTTCTTC; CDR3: CASSVGLAASGDHEQFF
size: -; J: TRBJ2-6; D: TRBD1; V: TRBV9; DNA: TGTGCCAGCAGCACAACAATTGACAGGGTCGGGGCCAACGTCCTGACTTTC; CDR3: CASSTTIDRVGANVLTF
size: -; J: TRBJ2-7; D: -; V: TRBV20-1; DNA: TGCAGTGCGGGGGACATCTACGAGCAGTACTTC; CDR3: CSAGDIYEQYF
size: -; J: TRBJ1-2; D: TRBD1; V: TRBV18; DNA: TGTGCCAGCTCACCCCCGGAGGGGGCGCGGTATGGCTACACCTTC; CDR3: CASSPPEGARYGYTF
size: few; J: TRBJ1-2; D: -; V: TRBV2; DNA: TGTGCCAGCAGTGAAGACGAGGTTAGGTATGGCTACACCTTC; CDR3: CASSEDEVRYGYTF
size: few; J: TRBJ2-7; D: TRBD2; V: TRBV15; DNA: TGTGCCACCAGCCCTCGAAGCGGGGGGTACGAGCAGTACTTC; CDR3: CATSPRSGGYEQYF